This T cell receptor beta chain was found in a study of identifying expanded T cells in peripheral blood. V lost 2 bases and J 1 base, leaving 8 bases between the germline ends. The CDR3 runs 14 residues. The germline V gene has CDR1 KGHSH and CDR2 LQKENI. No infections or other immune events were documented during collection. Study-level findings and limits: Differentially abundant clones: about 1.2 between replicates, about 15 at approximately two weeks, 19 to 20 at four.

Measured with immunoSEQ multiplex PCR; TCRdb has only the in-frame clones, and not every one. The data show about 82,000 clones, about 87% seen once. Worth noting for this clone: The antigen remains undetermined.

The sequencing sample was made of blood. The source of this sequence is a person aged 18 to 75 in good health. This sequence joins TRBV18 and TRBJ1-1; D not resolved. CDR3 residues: CASSPMEENTEAFF. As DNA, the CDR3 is TGTGCCAGCTCACCAATGGAGGAGAACACTGAAGCTTTCTTT.